This T cell receptor (beta chain) was captured in a study of blood T cell repertoires in COVID-19. Study background: The analysed material was cDNA or gDNA that came from T cells, B-cell-depleted T cells, or PBMCs.

Per the original methods: Amplification from reference gene primers served as the basis for estimated nucleated cell counts. Clones were read by immunoSEQ multiplex PCR, and TCRdb kept only the in-frame ones, dropping some. The V and J calls and clone size were taken over from that table, and D and trimming were inferred from the DNA. This table holds roughly 8,100 clones, approximately 88% found once. The V gene end was trimmed by 5 bases and the J gene end by 2 bases; junction bases not matched to a gene: 8. Germline-derived CDR1 and CDR2 are SNHLY and FYNNEI. The CDR3 extends over 16 amino acids. The chain has TRBV2 and TRBJ2-7, with 11 bases aligning to TRBD2. The TCR sequence derives from a human donor with active COVID-19. The donor label of this sample is uncertain. Material: peripheral blood. The CDR3 sequence is CASSPGLAGGPYEQYF. CDR3 bases: TGTGCCAGCAGTCCCGGGCTAGCGGGAGGTCCCTACGAGCAGTACTTC.